This T cell receptor (beta chain) was observed in a study of cytomegalovirus exposure and HLA in healthy donors. Study summary: In an earlier analysis, 95 million to 140 million unique TCR beta sequences were found from 150 million to 200 million T cells.

The PCR employed 60 Vbeta primers together with 13 Jbeta primers. TCRdb's copy holds only in-frame clones and misses some; the assay was immunoSEQ multiplex PCR. The sample yields some 130,000 clones, roughly 85% seen once. For this clone: What it recognizes is unknown.

The CDR3 is 16 amino acids. CDR1 KGHSH and CDR2 LQKENI come from the germline V gene. V trimming: 1 base; J trimming: 7 bases; junction bases outside the gene matches: 4. Study-level points and caveats: Prior analysis indicated that the majority of TCR beta V segments exhibited productivity approximately 87% or approximately 30% of the time. It was likely that a cluster of highly shared sequence variants was a sequencing artifact.

The sequenced material came from PBMCs. V usage is TRBV18 and J usage is TRBJ2-2, with 12 nucleotides matching TRBD1. This TCR derives from a woman aged 25 to 39 in good health and CMV-seropositive. In DNA, the CDR3 is TGTGCCAGCTCACCACAGGGACAGGGGGCCGGCGGGGAGCTGTTTTTT. Translation: CASSPQGQGAGGELFF.